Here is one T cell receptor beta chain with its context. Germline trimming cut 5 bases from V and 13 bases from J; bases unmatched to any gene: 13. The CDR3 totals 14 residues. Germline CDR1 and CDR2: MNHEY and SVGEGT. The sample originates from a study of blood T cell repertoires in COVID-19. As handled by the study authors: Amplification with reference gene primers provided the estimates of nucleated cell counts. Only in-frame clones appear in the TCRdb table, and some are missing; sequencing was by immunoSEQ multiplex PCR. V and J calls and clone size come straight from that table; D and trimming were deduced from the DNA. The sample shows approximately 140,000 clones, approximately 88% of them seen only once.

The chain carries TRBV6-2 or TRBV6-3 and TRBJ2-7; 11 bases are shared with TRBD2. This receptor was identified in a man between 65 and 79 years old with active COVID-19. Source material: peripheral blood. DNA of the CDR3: TGTGCCAGCAGTAGTGGGACTAGCGGAGGGATTTGTTACTTC. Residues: CASSSGTSGGICYF.